The 21 T cell receptor beta chains reported below all come from one sample, sequenced in a study of CD8+ T cells in alopecia areata. RNA extraction was followed by reverse transcription into cDNA, which acted as the sequencing template. The data were produced by immunoSEQ multiplex PCR, yet TCRdb's version contains in-frame clones alone and is incomplete. Here the sample spans about 190,000 clones, 55% to 70% being singletons. Treatment: oral pan-JAK inhibitor, 5-10 mg twice daily. The sequences come from CD4+ T cells sorted from blood, collected at week 4, from a patient treated with tofacitinib. The receptors come from a human donor with alopecia areata.

The CDR3 region has the DNA TGTGCCAGTAGTATACCGGGACGGGGCAATCAGCCCCAGCATTTT. Its translation is CASSIPGRGNQPQHF. The rearrangement uses TRBV19 and TRBJ1-5, with D maybe TRBD1 (5 bases). V dropped 2 bases and J dropped 2 bases, with 10 bases sitting between them. The CDR3 is made up of 15 amino acids. Germline CDR1 and CDR2: LNHDA and SQIVND (reference sequence).

This chain joins TRBV14 and TRBJ2-4; D is unclear. The CDR3 has 17 residues. Looked up from germline, CDR1 is SGHDN and CDR2 is FVKESK. V lost 4 bases, J lost 0 bases, and 16 bases lay in between. CDR3 sequence reads: CASSLEYRVLAKNIQYF. The DNA for the CDR3 is TGTGCCAGCAGCCTAGAATACAGAGTTCTAGCCAAAAACATTCAGTACTTC. Filled out from reference TRBV14 and TRBJ2-4, the complete variable domain reads EAGVTQFPSHSVIEKGQTVTLRCDPISGHDNLYWYRRVMGKEIKFLLHFVKESKQDESGMPNNRFLAERTGGTYSTLKVQPAELEDSGVYFCASSLEYRVLAKNIQYFGAGTRLSVL.

The gene calls are TRBV9 and TRBJ2-7, with D possibly matching TRBD2 (7 bases). CDR3 length equals 15 residues. CDR1 is SGDLS, CDR2 YYNGEE, per germline. Trimming stripped 4 bases from V and 0 bases from J, with 14 bases between. CDR3 amino acids: CASSKGGDGSYEQYF. DNA of the CDR3: TGTGCCAGCAGCAAAGGGGGGGACGGCTCCTACGAGCAGTACTTC.

The rearrangement links TRBV29-1 to TRBJ1-1; D ambiguous. The CDR3 totals 12 residues. The V end lost 4 bases, the J end lost 1 base, and 7 bases lay between the germline ends. Germline V lookup: CDR1 SQVTM, CDR2 ANQGSEA. CDR3 residues: CSVVAGNTEAFF. CDR3 sequence (DNA): TGCAGCGTTGTTGCAGGGAACACTGAAGCTTTCTTT.

The V and J genes are TRBV20-1 and TRBJ2-1, with D uncertain. CDR3 size: 11 residues. V shed 6 bases and J shed 7 bases, with 10 bases lying between them. Germline CDR1 reads DFQATT; CDR2 reads SNEGSKA (reference sequence). The CDR3 bases are TGCAGTGCCTCATTGGGGAATGAGCAGTTCTTC. It is translated as CSASLGNEQFF.

The chain has TRBV4-3 and TRBJ2-5; D is unclear. Deletions cut 4 bases from V and 5 bases from J, with 14 bases between. The CDR3 length is 14 residues. Germline CDR1 and CDR2: LGHNA and YSLEER. CDR3 in DNA: TGCGCCAGCAGCCTGACCGTAACGACTGAGACCCAGTACTTC. Its translation is CASSLTVTTETQYF.

Only one count was recorded for this clone. The chain employs TRBV25-1 and TRBJ2-2; maybe TRBD1 (5 bases). Between the trimmed V and J ends, which lost 3 bases and 1 base, there was a span of 6 bases. CDR1 MGHDK and CDR2 SYGVNS come from the germline V gene. This CDR3 comprises 14 residues. CDR3 in amino acids: CASSDRVNTGELFF. The CDR3 DNA reads TGTGCCAGCAGTGACAGGGTGAACACCGGGGAGCTGTTTTTT.

This rearrangement joins TRBV5-1 to TRBJ2-1, with D possibly being TRBD2 (5 bases). The V end was cut by 1 base, the J end by 10 bases, with 12 bases between. CDR1 and CDR2 (germline): SGHRS, YFSETQ. The CDR3 sequence is 13 residues long. The CDR3 nucleotides read TGCGCCAGCAGCTTGTCAGACTACTCAGAGCAGTTCTTC. Protein: CASSLSDYSEQFF.

This sequence joins TRBV6-5 and TRBJ2-7; 8 nucleotides agree with TRBD2. There are 14 residues in the CDR3. J gave up 4 bases and V 6 bases, and 8 bases lay outside the gene matches. The germline V gene encodes CDR1 MNHEY and CDR2 SVGAGI. CDR3 loop: CASRIGTGGYEQYF. DNA for the CDR3: TGTGCCAGCAGAATCGGGACGGGAGGGTACGAGCAGTACTTC.

DNA for the CDR3: TGCAGCGTTGATGCCGGGGCCGGTAACTATGGCTACACCTTC. This encodes CSVDAGAGNYGYTF. This chain links TRBV29-1 with TRBJ1-2; a weak D match, TRBD1 (5 bases). Per germline, CDR1 SQVTM and CDR2 ANQGSEA. The CDR3 extends over 14 amino acids. With 3 bases removed from V and 1 base from J, the gap between germline ends came to 12 bases.

This clone was found once. The chain has TRBV4-1 and TRBJ2-1; D not resolved. V lost 0 bases to trimming and J lost 0 bases, with 12 bases between them. There are 17 residues in the CDR3. Germline V CDR1 and CDR2: MGHRA, YSYEKL. CDR3 sequence: CASSQESRTISYNEQFF. As DNA, the CDR3 is TGCGCCAGCAGCCAAGAGTCGCGTACAATCTCCTACAATGAGCAGTTCTTC.

The chain couples TRBV27 to TRBJ1-2, with TRBD1 identical over 9 bases. The V and J ends lost 9 bases and 6 bases, in that order; junction bases with no gene match: 5. The CDR3 contains 12 residues. Germline values: CDR1 MNHEY, CDR2 SMNVEV (reference sequence). Here the CDR3 reads CASRQGVNGYTF. DNA of the CDR3: TGTGCCAGTCGACAGGGGGTAAATGGCTACACCTTC.

The chain has TRBV30 and TRBJ2-6; D call uncertain. This CDR3 contains 13 residues. V lost 2 bases and J lost 0, with 2 bases in between. Per germline, CDR1 GTSNPN and CDR2 SVGIG (reference sequence). The DNA for the CDR3 is TGTGCCTGGAGTAACTCTGGGGCCAACGTCCTGACTTTC. Translating it yields CAWSNSGANVLTF.

This CDR3 is CASSVERQGGYGYTF. The CDR3 DNA reads TGTGCCAGCAGCGTAGAGCGACAGGGAGGCTATGGCTACACCTTC. V and J are TRBV9 and TRBJ1-2; 7 nucleotides line up with TRBD1. The CDR3 sequence is 15 residues long. V shed 0 bases and J 4 bases; nucleotides not matched to a gene: 6. Germline V gene lookup returns CDR1 SGDLS and CDR2 YYNGEE. Drawing the rest from reference TRBV9 and TRBJ1-2, the complete variable domain is DSGVTQTPKHLITATGQRVTLRCSPRSGDLSVYWYQQSLDQGLQFLIQYYNGEERAKGNILERFSAQQFPDLHSELNLSSLELGDSALYFCASSVERQGGYGYTFGSGTRLTVV.

The V call is TRBV7-8, the J call TRBJ1-5; no clear D gene. Looked up from germline, CDR1 is SGHVS and CDR2 is FQNEAQ. This CDR3 has 16 residues. The ends were cut back, 1 base at V and 1 base at J, with 11 bases in the middle. CDR3 nucleotide sequence: TGTGCCAGCAGCTTAGTCGGAGGGTTGAGCAATCAGCCCCAGCATTTT. Its protein is CASSLVGGLSNQPQHF.

This clone showed up just a few times. The chain joins TRBV25-1 to TRBJ2-5, with D perhaps being TRBD1 or TRBD2 (5 bases each). V lost 2 bases and J lost 5, with 18 bases in between. Germline values: CDR1 MGHDK, CDR2 SYGVNS. The CDR3 consists of 16 residues. CDR3 bases: TGTGCCAGCAGTGAAAACCTCAGGGACCCGGGCGAGACCCAGTACTTC. This gives the protein CASSENLRDPGETQYF.

This clone is a singleton in its sample. The chain has TRBV30 and TRBJ2-1; 9 positions match TRBD2. V was pared by 2 bases and J by 2 bases, with 4 bases of the junction left unmatched. The V gene's germline CDR1 is GTSNPN and CDR2 SVGIG (reference sequence). The CDR3 has 15 amino acids. The CDR3 sequence is CAWSKSSGTYNEQFF. Here the CDR3 DNA reads TGTGCCTGGAGTAAGTCTAGCGGGACCTACAATGAGCAGTTCTTC.

This clone was observed a few times. The chain recombines TRBV6-5 with TRBJ2-5; D might be TRBD2 (7 bases). V was pared by 5 bases and J by 5 bases, with 18 bases between. Germline CDR1 reads MNHEY; CDR2 reads SVGAGI. The CDR3 contains 15 residues. This CDR3 reads CASSPRGGGRETQYF. The CDR3 region has the DNA TGTGCCAGCAGTCCCCGCGGGGGCGGGCGGGAGACCCAGTACTTC.

The gene calls are TRBV4-3 and TRBJ2-7, with unresolved D. CDR1 and CDR2 from the germline V gene are LGHNA and YSLEER. The CDR3 loop spans 15 amino acids. Trimming pared 0 bases from V and 0 bases from J, leaving 9 bases between. CDR3 residues: CASSQDSRSSYEQYF. DNA for the CDR3: TGCGCCAGCAGCCAAGATTCCCGGAGCTCCTACGAGCAGTACTTC.

This rearrangement joins TRBV29-1 to TRBJ2-3, with 8 positions matching TRBD1. The junction had 6 bases not matched to a gene; V was cut back by 6 bases and J by 4 bases. The CDR3 loop spans 13 amino acids. Germline assignment: CDR1 SQVTM and CDR2 ANQGSEA. The CDR3 spells CSVQPTGADTQYF. CDR3 coding DNA: TGCAGCGTCCAACCGACAGGGGCAGATACGCAGTATTTT.

The genes are TRBV4-2 and TRBJ1-2, with TRBD1 matching over 7 bases. Trimming took 3 bases from V and 0 from J; bases not matched to a gene: 4. CDR3 length equals 15 residues. Germline CDR1 is LGHNA and CDR2 is YNFKEQ. CDR3 nucleotides: TGTGCCAGCAGCCAGGCAGGGGGGGCTAACTATGGCTACACCTTC. It encodes CASSQAGGANYGYTF.